A single sample is the source of the 10 T cell receptor beta chains below, sequenced in a study of cytomegalovirus exposure and HLA in healthy donors. PCR primers comprised 60 Vbeta and 13 Jbeta primers. Profiling relied on immunoSEQ multiplex PCR, and the TCRdb table lists in-frame clones only, not all of them. Of around 130,000 clones in the sample, around 80% were seen once. The specimen sequenced was PBMCs. The receptors come from a woman aged 18 to 35 in good health and CMV-seronegative.

This clone was seen a few times. The chain combines TRBV29-1 with TRBJ1-4; the D gene is possibly TRBD1 (6 bases). Trimming removed 6 bases from V and 0 bases from J, with 14 bases in between. Germline-derived CDR1 and CDR2 are SQVTM and ANQGSEA. The CDR3 has 15 residues. In DNA, the CDR3 is TGCAGCGTCCACCGGGACATTGCAACTAATGAAAAACTGTTTTTT. Its protein product is CSVHRDIATNEKLFF.

The chain carries TRBV7-7 and TRBJ2-7; 12 bases are shared with TRBD1. The CDR3 has 15 amino acids. CDR1 is SSHAT, CDR2 FNYEAQ, per germline (reference sequence). V was clipped by 5 bases and J by 3 bases; unmatched bases: 5. The CDR3 DNA follows: TGTGCCAGCAGCGACGGGACAGGGGGCAACTACGAGCAGTACTTC. Its translation is CASSDGTGGNYEQYF.

The CDR3 is CASTSGTGSEAFF. The CDR3 DNA reads as TGTGCCAGCACGAGCGGGACAGGCAGTGAAGCTTTCTTT. The genes are TRBV27 and TRBJ1-1; 8 nucleotides line up with TRBD1. Unmatched junction bases numbered 8, after V lost 7 bases and J lost 7 bases. The CDR3 length is 13 residues. Germline CDR1 reads MNHEY; CDR2 reads SMNVEV (reference sequence).

This rearrangement joins TRBV9 to TRBJ2-5; the match to TRBD1 covers 9 bases. The CDR3 is 15 amino acids. Germline V gene lookup returns CDR1 SGDLS and CDR2 YYNGEE. V shed 3 bases, J shed 4 bases, and the junction held 7 bases outside the gene matches. Written as DNA, the CDR3 is TGTGCCAGCAGCGATTATACAGGGGGCACAGAGACCCAGTACTTC. Amino acid sequence: CASSDYTGGTETQYF.

This chain uses TRBV15 with TRBJ2-7; 8 nucleotides line up with TRBD2. CDR1 and CDR2 from the germline V gene are LNHNV and YYDKDF (reference sequence). With 4 bases clipped from V and 7 bases from J, the junction kept 12 bases outside the gene matches. The CDR3 runs to 15 residues. DNA of the CDR3: TGTGCCACCAGCAATCCCACGGGGGGGAGAGGTGAGCAGTACTTC. Protein product: CATSNPTGGRGEQYF. Combining the CDR3 with reference TRBV15 and TRBJ2-7 gives the whole variable domain DAMVIQNPRYQVTQFGKPVTLSCSQTLNHNVMYWYQQKSSQAPKLLFHYYDKDFNNEADTPDNFQSRRPNTSFCFLDIRSPGLGDTAMYLCATSNPTGGRGEQYFGPGTRLTVT.

The chain links TRBV5-4 to TRBJ1-2, with 8 bases identical to TRBD1. This CDR3 has 13 residues. J was trimmed by 4 bases and V by 4 bases; bases with no gene match: 3. Germline V lookup: CDR1 SGHNT, CDR2 YYREEE (reference sequence). The CDR3 loop is CASSRGQAYGYTF. Written as DNA, the CDR3 is TGTGCCAGCAGCCGGGGACAGGCCTATGGCTACACCTTC.

The CDR3: CSVGRVPEQYF. DNA for the CDR3: TGCAGCGTTGGCCGCGTCCCCGAGCAGTACTTC. The genes are TRBV29-1 and TRBJ2-7, with D unclear. The V gene lost 4 bases and the J gene lost 6 bases, with 10 bases spanning the gap. The CDR3 runs 11 residues. Per the germline V gene, CDR1 is SQVTM and CDR2 is ANQGSEA.

CDR3 residues: CASSARTNTEAFF. The CDR3 DNA reads as TGTGCCAGCAGCGCCCGGACAAACACTGAAGCTTTCTTT. The chain couples TRBV5-8 to TRBJ1-1; D may be TRBD1 (5 bases). This CDR3 is built from 13 residues. Trimming took off 4 bases at V and 2 bases at J, with 9 bases between the two ends. Germline loops: CDR1 SGHTS, CDR2 YDEGEE.

This clone was recorded once. J is TRBJ1-5 and V is TRBV28; D is undetermined. Germline loops: CDR1 MDHEN, CDR2 SYDVKM. The CDR3 is made up of 13 amino acids. V was cut by 6 bases and J by 1 base, with 7 bases left in between. The CDR3 DNA reads as TGTGCCAGCAGGCTGGGCAGCAATCAGCCCCAGCATTTT. Residues: CASRLGSNQPQHF.

The chain links TRBV5-1 to TRBJ2-7, with TRBD2 matching over 11 bases. The V gene end was trimmed by 0 bases and the J gene end by 6 bases; junction bases not matched to a gene: 11. The CDR3 covers 17 residues. From germline, CDR1 is SGHRS and CDR2 YFSETQ. The CDR3 loop reads CASSLGVAGGTPFEQYF. CDR3 nucleotides: TGCGCCAGCAGCTTGGGTGTAGCGGGAGGGACCCCCTTCGAGCAGTACTTC.